This passage covers 7 T cell receptor beta chains from one sample sequenced in a study of blood T cell repertoires in COVID-19 (dated by TCRdb to 2019 to 2021). Library method: the immunoSEQ multiplex PCR assay. TCRdb obtained this table from immuneACCESS and retained in-frame rearrangements with V and J assigned. These tables miss some clones; where compared with another copy, unresolved V genes account for less than half of the shortfall, and the remainder is unexplained. The sample table shows 90,000 to 120,000 clones, and approximately 88% are seen once. The ten most abundant clones make up 6.8% of the sample. The source material was peripheral blood. The source of these receptors is a man between 50 and 59 years old with active or convalescent COVID-19.

The chain couples TRBV14 to TRBJ1-2, with TRBD1 identical over 7 bases. The CDR3 has 17 residues. Losses at the gene ends were 0 bases for V and 1 base for J; bases not matched to a gene: 8. Germline CDR1 SGHDN, CDR2 FVKESK. The CDR3 here is CASSQDLTWDSNYGYTF. The CDR3 nucleotides read TGTGCCAGCAGCCAAGATCTAACTTGGGACAGTAACTATGGCTACACCTTC.

This clone has only a few counts. The CDR3: CASSLGQDNSPLHF. The CDR3 nucleotides are TGTGCCAGCAGTTTAGGACAGGATAATTCACCCCTCCACTTT. This chain links TRBV28 with TRBJ1-6, with 7 nucleotides matching TRBD1. The V and J ends lost 2 bases and 5 bases, in that order; junction bases with no gene match: 0. This CDR3 region has 14 residues. Germline V gene sequence: CDR1 MDHEN, CDR2 SYDVKM. Filled out from reference TRBV28 and TRBJ1-6, the complete variable domain reads DVKVTQSSRYLVKRTGEKVFLECVQDMDHENMFWYRQDPGLGLRLIYFSYDVKMKEKGDIPEGYSVSREKKERFSLILESASTNQTSMYLCASSLGQDNSPLHFGNGTRLTVT.

The chain carries TRBV29-1 and TRBJ2-1, with 14 nucleotides matching TRBD2. The J segment lost 4 bases and the V segment lost 4 bases, leaving 9 bases of the junction unmatched. From germline, CDR1 is SQVTM and CDR2 ANQGSEA. The CDR3 sequence is 17 residues long. CDR3 DNA sequence: TGCAGCGTTGCCCTCCTGACTAGCGGGAGGGTGTACAATGAGCAGTTCTTC. Protein product: CSVALLTSGRVYNEQFF.

V gene TRBV19 combines with J gene TRBJ1-1; D uncertain. Trimming left V 6 bases short and J 3 bases short, with 5 bases between. The CDR3 runs to 11 residues. Looked up from germline, CDR1 is LNHDA and CDR2 is SQIVND (reference sequence). The CDR3 nucleotides are TGTGCCAGTAGCGGGTACACTGAAGCTTTCTTT. Protein: CASSGYTEAFF. The complete variable domain, with remaining parts taken from reference TRBV19 and TRBJ1-1, reads DGGITQSPKYLFRKEGQNVTLSCEQNLNHDAMYWYRQDPGQGLRLIYYSQIVNDFQKGDIAEGYSVSREKKESFPLTVTSAQKNPTAFYLCASSGYTEAFFGQGTRLTVV.

This chain links TRBV28 with TRBJ2-3; 9 positions match TRBD1. The CDR3 is made up of 14 amino acids. Germline lookup yields CDR1 MDHEN and CDR2 SYDVKM. V lost 2 bases and J lost 4; bases outside the gene matches: 1. As DNA, the CDR3 is TGTGCCAGCAGTTTAGGACAGGGGTCAGATACGCAGTATTTT. Its protein is CASSLGQGSDTQYF. The variable domain in full, with the rest retrieved from reference TRBV28 and TRBJ2-3, is DVKVTQSSRYLVKRTGEKVFLECVQDMDHENMFWYRQDPGLGLRLIYFSYDVKMKEKGDIPEGYSVSREKKERFSLILESASTNQTSMYLCASSLGQGSDTQYFGPGTRLTVL.

This chain uses TRBV11-2 with TRBJ1-1; no reliable D call. V was pared by 5 bases and J by 4 bases, with 17 bases between. This CDR3 comprises 15 residues. From germline, CDR1 is SGHAT and CDR2 FQNNGV. Here the CDR3 DNA reads TGTGCCAGCAGCCCTCGGCGGGAAGGGATCACTGAAGCTTTCTTT. Protein sequence: CASSPRREGITEAFF.

The chain is built from TRBV3-1 (or the pseudogene TRBV3-2) and TRBJ2-2, with 10 bases identical to TRBD1. The CDR3 is 16 residues long. Unmatched junction bases numbered 11, after V lost 7 bases and J lost 6 bases. CDR1 and CDR2 from the germline V gene are LGHDT and YNNKEL (reference sequence). The CDR3 sequence is CASKWGFGTGAGELFF. The CDR3 DNA follows: TGTGCCAGCAAGTGGGGTTTTGGGACAGGGGCCGGGGAGCTGTTTTTT.